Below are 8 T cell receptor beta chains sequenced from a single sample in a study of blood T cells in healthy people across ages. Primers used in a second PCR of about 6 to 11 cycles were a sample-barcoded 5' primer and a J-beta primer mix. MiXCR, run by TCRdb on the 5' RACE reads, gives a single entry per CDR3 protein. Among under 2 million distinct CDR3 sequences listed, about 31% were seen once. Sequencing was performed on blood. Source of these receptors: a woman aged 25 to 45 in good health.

The CDR3 loop is CASSPRTGRDTDTQYF. CDR3 nucleotides: TGTGCCAGCAGTCCTAGGACAGGGCGAGACACAGATACGCAGTATTTT. The gene calls are TRBV2 and TRBJ2-3, with 8 bases lining up with TRBD1. The CDR3 consists of 16 residues. V was clipped by 5 bases and J by 2 bases; unmatched bases: 9. Per the germline V gene, CDR1 is SNHLY and CDR2 is FYNNEI.

The CDR3 nucleotides read TGTGCCAGCAATACAGCGGGAACGAACACCGGGGAGCTGTTTTTT. It yields the protein CASNTAGTNTGELFF. The gene calls are TRBV6-6 and TRBJ2-2, with TRBD2 identical over 7 bases. Germline-derived CDR1 and CDR2 are MNHNY and SVGAGI (reference sequence). This CDR3 contains 15 residues. Trimming at V came to 7 bases and at J to 0 bases, leaving 5 bases not matched to a gene.

CDR3 sequence: CASSYGGLASSYEQYF. CDR3 DNA sequence: TGTGCCAGCAGTTACGGTGGGCTAGCGAGCTCCTACGAGCAGTACTTC. V and J are TRBV6-5 and TRBJ2-7, with D tentatively TRBD2 (6 bases). Germline V gene sequence: CDR1 MNHEY, CDR2 SVGAGI. CDR3 length: 16 residues. Between the trimmed V and J ends, which lost 2 bases and 0 bases, there was a span of 14 bases.

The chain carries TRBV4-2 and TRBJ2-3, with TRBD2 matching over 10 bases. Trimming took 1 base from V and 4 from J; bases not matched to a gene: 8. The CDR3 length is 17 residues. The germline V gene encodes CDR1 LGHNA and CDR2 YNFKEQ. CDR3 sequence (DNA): TGTGCCAGCAGCCAAGGTCGCACTAGCGGGGAGGCAGATACGCAGTATTTT. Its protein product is CASSQGRTSGEADTQYF.

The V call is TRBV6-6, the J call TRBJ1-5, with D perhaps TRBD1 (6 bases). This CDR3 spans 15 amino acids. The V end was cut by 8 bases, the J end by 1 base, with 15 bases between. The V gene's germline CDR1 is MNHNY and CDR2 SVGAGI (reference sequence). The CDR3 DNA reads TGTGCCAGCTTCGGTGGACAGTCCAGCAATCAGCCCCAGCATTTT. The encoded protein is CASFGGQSSNQPQHF.

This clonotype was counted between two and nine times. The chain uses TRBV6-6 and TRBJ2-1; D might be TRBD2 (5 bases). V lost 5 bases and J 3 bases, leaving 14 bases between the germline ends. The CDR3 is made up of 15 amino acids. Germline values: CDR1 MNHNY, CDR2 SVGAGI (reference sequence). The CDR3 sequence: CASSPLRGNYNEQFF. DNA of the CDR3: TGTGCCAGCAGTCCACTCCGGGGTAACTACAATGAGCAGTTCTTC.

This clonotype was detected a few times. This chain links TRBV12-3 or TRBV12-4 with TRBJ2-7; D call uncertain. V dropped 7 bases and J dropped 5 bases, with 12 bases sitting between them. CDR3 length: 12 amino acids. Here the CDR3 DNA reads TGTGCCAGCACCCCCGACGGAAACGAGCAGTACTTC. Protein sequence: CASTPDGNEQYF.

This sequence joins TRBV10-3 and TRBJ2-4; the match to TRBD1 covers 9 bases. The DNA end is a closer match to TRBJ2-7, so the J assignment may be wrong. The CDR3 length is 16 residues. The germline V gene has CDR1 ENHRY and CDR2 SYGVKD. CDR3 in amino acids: CAISESTTGGEGEQYF. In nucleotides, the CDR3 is TGTGCCATCAGTGAGTCTACTACAGGGGGCGAAGGCGAGCAGTACTTC.